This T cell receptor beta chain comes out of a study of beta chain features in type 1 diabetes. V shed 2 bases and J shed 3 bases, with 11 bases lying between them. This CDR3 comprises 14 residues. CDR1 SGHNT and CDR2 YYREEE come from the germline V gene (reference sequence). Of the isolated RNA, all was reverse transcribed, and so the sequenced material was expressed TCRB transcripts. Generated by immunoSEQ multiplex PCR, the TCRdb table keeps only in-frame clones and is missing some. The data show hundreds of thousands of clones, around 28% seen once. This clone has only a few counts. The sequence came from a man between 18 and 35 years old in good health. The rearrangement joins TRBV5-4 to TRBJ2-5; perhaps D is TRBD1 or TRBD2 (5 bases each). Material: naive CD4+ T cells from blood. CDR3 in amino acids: CASSFPGAEETQYF. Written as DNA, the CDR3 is TGTGCCAGCAGCTTCCCCGGGGCAGAAGAGACCCAGTACTTC.